This T cell receptor (beta chain) originates from a study of cytomegalovirus exposure and HLA in healthy donors. Findings and limits, study-wide: Trimming of TCR beta V- and J-genes showed a link, identified in a later analysis, to a missense DCLRE1C variant.

The CDR3 is 14 amino acids. The germline V and J ends were trimmed by 5 bases and 5 bases, with 12 bases remaining between them. The germline V gene has CDR1 MNHEY and CDR2 SMNVEV (reference sequence). Amplification used 60 Vbeta primers and 13 Jbeta primers. Profiling relied on immunoSEQ multiplex PCR, and the TCRdb table lists in-frame clones only, not all of them. The sample contains 150,000 to 250,000 clones, more than 75% of which appear only once. As for this clone: What it binds is unknown.

The chain joins TRBV27 to TRBJ2-2; tentative D call: TRBD2 (6 bases). Source material: PBMCs. The receptor was isolated from a woman aged 45-59 years in good health and CMV-seropositive. The DNA of the CDR3 is TGTGCCAGCAGTCCCTATCGGGGGACCGGGGAGCTGTTTTTT. It specifies CASSPYRGTGELFF.